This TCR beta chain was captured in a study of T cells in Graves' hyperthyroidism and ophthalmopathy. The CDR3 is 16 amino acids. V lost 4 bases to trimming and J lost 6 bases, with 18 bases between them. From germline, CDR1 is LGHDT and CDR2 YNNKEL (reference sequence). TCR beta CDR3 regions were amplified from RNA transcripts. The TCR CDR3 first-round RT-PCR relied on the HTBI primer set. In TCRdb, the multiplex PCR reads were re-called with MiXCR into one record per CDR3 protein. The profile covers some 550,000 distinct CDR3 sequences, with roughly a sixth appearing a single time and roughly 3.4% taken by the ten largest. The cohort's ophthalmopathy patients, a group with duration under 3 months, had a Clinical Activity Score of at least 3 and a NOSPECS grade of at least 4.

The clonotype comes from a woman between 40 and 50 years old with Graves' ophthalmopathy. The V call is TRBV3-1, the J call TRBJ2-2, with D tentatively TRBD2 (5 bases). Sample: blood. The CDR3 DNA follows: TGTGCCAGCAGCCCCGGACTGGCGCTCTTCCCCGGGGAGCTGTTTTTT. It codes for CASSPGLALFPGELFF.